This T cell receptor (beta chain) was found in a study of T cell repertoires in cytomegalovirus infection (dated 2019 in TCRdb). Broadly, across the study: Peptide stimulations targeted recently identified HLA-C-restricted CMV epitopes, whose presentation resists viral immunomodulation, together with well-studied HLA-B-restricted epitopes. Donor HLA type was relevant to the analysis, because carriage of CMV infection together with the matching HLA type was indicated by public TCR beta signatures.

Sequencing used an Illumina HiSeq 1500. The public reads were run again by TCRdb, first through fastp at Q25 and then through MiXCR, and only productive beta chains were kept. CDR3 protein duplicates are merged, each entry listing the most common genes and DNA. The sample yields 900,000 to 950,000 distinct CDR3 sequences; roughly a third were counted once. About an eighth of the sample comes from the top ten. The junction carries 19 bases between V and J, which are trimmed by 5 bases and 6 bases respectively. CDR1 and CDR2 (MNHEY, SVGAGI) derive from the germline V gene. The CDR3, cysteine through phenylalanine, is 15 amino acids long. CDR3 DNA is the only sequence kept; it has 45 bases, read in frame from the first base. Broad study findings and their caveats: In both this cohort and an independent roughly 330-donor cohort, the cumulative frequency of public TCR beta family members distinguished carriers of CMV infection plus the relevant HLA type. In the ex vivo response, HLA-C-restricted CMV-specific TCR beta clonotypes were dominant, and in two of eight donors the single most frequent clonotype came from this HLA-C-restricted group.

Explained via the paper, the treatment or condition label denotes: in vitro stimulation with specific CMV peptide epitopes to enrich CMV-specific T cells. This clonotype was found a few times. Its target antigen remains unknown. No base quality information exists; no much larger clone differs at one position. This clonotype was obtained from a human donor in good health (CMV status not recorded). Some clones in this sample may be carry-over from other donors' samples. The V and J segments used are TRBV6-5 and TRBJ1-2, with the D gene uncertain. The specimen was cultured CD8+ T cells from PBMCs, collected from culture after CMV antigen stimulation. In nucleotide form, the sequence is TGTGCCAGCAGTGGGTCGGAGGGTATTGTCGATGGCTACACCTTC. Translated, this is CASSGSEGIVDGYTF.